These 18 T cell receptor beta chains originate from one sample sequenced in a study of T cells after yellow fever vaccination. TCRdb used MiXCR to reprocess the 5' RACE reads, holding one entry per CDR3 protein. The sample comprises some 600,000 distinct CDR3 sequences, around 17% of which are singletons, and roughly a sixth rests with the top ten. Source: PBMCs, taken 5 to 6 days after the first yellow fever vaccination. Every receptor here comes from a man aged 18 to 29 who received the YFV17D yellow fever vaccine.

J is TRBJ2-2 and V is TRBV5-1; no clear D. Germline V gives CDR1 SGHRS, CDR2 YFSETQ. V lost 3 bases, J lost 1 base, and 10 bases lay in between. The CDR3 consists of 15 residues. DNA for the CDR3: TGCGCCAGCAGCTCCTCCCCGGGGAACACCGGGGAGCTGTTTTTT. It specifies CASSSSPGNTGELFF. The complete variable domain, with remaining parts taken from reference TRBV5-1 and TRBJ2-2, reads KAGVTQTPRYLIKTRGQQVTLSCSPISGHRSVSWYQQTPGQGLQFLFEYFSETQRNKGNFPGRFSGRQFSNSRSEMNVSTLELGDSALYLCASSSSPGNTGELFFGEGSRLTVL.

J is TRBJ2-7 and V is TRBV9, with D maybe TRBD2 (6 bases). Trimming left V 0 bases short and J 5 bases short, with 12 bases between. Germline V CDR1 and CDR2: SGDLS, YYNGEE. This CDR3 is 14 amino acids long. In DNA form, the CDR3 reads TGTGCCAGCAGCGTAGGACTAGTAATCGACGAGCAGTACTTC. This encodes CASSVGLVIDEQYF.

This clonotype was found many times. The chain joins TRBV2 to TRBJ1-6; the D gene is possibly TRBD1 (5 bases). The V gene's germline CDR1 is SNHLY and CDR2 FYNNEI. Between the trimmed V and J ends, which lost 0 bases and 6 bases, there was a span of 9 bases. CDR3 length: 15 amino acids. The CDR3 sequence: CASSEASGGNSPLHF. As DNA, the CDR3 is TGTGCCAGCAGTGAAGCGTCGGGGGGTAATTCACCCCTCCACTTT.

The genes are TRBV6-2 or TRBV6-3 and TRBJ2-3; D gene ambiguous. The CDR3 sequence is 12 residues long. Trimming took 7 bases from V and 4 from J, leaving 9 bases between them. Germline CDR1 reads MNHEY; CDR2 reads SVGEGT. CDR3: CASKANADTQYF. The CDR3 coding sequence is TGTGCCAGCAAGGCTAACGCAGATACGCAGTATTTT.

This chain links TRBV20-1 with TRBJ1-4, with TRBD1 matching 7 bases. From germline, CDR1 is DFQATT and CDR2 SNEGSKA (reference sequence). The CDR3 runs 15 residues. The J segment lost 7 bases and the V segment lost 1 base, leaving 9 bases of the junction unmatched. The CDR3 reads CSARVGAGGTEKLFF. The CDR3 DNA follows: TGCAGTGCTAGAGTTGGGGCAGGGGGTACTGAAAAACTGTTTTTT.

The CDR3 DNA reads TGCGCCAGCAGCCAAGATTCAGGACCTGGGGAGCTGTTTTTT. This sequence encodes CASSQDSGPGELFF. J is TRBJ2-2 and V is TRBV4-3, with unresolved D. Germline loops: CDR1 LGHNA, CDR2 YSLEER. V lost 0 bases and J 8 bases, leaving 10 bases between the germline ends. There are 14 residues in the CDR3.

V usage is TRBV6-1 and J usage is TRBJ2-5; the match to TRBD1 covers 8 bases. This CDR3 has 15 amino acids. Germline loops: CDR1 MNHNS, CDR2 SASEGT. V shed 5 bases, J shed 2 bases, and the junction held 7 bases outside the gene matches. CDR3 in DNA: TGTGCCAGCAGTCAGGGGGCCTTGGGTCAAGAGACCCAGTACTTC. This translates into CASSQGALGQETQYF.

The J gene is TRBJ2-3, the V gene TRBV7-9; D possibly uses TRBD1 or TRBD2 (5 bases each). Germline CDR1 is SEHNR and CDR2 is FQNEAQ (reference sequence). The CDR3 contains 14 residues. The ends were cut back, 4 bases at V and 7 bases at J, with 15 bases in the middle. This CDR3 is CASSWDQGVNTQYF. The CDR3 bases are TGTGCCAGCAGCTGGGATCAGGGAGTTAATACGCAGTATTTT. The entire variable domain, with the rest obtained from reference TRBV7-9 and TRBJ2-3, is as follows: DTGVSQNPRHKITKRGQNVTFRCDPISEHNRLYWYRQTLGQGPEFLTYFQNEAQLEKSRLLSDRFSAERPKGSFSTLEIQRTEQGDSAMYLCASSWDQGVNTQYFGPGTRLTVL.

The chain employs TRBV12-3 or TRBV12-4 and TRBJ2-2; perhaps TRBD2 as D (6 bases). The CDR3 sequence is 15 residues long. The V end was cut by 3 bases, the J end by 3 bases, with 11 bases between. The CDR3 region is CASSFRDFHTGELFF. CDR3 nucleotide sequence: TGTGCCAGCAGTTTCCGGGACTTCCACACCGGGGAGCTGTTTTTT.

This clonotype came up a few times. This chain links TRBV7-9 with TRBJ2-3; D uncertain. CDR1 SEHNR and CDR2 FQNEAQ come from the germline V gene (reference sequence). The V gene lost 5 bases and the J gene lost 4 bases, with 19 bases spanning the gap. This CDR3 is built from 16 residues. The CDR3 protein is CASSTTEPRTADTQYF. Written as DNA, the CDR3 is TGTGCCAGCAGCACCACCGAACCTAGGACGGCAGATACGCAGTATTTT.

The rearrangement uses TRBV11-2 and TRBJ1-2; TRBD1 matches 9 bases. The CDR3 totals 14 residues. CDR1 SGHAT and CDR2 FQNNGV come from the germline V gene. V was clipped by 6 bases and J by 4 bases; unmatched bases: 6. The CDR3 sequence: CASRNTGGGYGYTF. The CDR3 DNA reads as TGTGCCAGCAGGAATACAGGGGGCGGCTATGGCTACACCTTC.

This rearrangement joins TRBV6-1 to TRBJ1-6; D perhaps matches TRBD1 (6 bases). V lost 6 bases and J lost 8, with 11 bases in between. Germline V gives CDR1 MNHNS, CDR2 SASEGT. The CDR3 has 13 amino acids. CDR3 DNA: TGTGCCAGCAGAGAAACAGGGTATTCACCCCTCCACTTT. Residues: CASRETGYSPLHF.

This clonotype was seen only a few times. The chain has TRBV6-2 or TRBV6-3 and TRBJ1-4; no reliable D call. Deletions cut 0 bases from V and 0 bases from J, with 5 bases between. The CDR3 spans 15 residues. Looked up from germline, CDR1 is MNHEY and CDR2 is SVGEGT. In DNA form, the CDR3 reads TGTGCCAGCAGTTACTCGGCAACAACTAATGAAAAACTGTTTTTT. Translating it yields CASSYSATTNEKLFF.

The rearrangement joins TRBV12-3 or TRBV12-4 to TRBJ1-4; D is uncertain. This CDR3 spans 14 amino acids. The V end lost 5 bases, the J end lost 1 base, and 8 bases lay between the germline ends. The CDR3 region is CASSRTVTNEKLFF. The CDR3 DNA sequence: TGTGCCAGCAGTCGGACGGTAACTAATGAAAAACTGTTTTTT.

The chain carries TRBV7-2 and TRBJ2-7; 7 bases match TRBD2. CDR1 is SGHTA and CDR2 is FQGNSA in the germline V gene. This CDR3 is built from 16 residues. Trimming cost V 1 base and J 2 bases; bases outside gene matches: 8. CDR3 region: CASSLGLAEIPYEQYF. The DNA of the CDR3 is TGTGCCAGCAGCTTAGGGCTAGCGGAGATACCCTACGAGCAGTACTTC. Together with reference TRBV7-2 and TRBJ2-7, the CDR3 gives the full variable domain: GAGVSQSPSNKVTEKGKDVELRCDPISGHTALYWYRQSLGQGLEFLIYFQGNSAPDKSGLPSDRFSAERTGGSVSTLTIQRTQQEDSAVYLCASSLGLAEIPYEQYFGPGTRLTVT.

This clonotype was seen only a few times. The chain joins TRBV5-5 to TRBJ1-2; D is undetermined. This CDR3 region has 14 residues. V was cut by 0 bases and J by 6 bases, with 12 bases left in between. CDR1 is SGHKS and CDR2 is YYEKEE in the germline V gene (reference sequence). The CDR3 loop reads CASSLGAGGDGYTF. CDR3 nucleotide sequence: TGTGCCAGCAGCTTGGGTGCGGGAGGTGATGGCTACACCTTC.

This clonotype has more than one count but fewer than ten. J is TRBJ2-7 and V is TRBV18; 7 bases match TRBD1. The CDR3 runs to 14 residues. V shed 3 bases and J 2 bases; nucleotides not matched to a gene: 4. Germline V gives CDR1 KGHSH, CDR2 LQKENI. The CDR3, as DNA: TGTGCCAGCTCACCGTCAGGGGGAACCTACGAGCAGTACTTC. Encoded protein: CASSPSGGTYEQYF.

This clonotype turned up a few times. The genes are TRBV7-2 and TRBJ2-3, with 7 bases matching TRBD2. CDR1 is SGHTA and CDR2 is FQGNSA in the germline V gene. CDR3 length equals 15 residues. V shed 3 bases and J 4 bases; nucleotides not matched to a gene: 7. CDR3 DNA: TGTGCCAGCAGCTTGCAGGGAGGGAGCCCAGATACGCAGTATTTT. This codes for CASSLQGGSPDTQYF.